A selection of T cell receptor beta chains follows, all from one sample in a study of blood T cell repertoires in COVID-19. Sequenced by immunoSEQ multiplex PCR; TCRdb stores in-frame clones only, minus some. This sample yields some 300,000 clones, of which 88% are seen a single time; around 1% belongs to the top ten. The sample taken for sequencing was PBMCs or T cells enriched from blood (not recorded which). These receptors were obtained from a woman in her thirties who had recovered from COVID-19. Each CDR3 is given without its conserved first and last residue. A D gene is named only where the DNA matches it firmly.

cdr3_aa j_call v_call d_call
ASAREGVSGNTIY TRBJ1-3 TRBV9 NA
ASRRTAGANVLT TRBJ2-6 TRBV6-5 NA
ASSLSPSGSLYEQY TRBJ2-7 TRBV28 TRBD2
ASSYRRDDYNEQF TRBJ2-1 TRBV6-2/TRBV6-3 NA
ASSPSRGGYEQY TRBJ2-7 TRBV6-5 NA
ASSELNLPSGIDEQF TRBJ2-1 TRBV6-1 NA
SVVTGGGGETQY TRBJ2-5 TRBV29-1 TRBD1
ASSPRTGLNQPQH TRBJ1-5 TRBV27 TRBD1
ASSYRQRLSGNTIY TRBJ1-3 TRBV6-2/TRBV6-3 NA
ASSSSSSGGSTDTQY TRBJ2-3 TRBV2 TRBD2
ATSDLKDRGSTDTQY TRBJ2-3 TRBV24-1 TRBD1
ASKGISGGRETQY TRBJ2-5 TRBV7-9 NA
ASSKGTGDGYT TRBJ1-2 TRBV5-1 TRBD1
ASSQDPGTGNSPLH TRBJ1-6 TRBV4-2 TRBD1
ASSRSSGAGYEQY TRBJ2-7 TRBV5-4 NA
ATPTYYSNQPQH TRBJ1-5 TRBV3-1/TRBV3-2 NA